The 20 T cell receptor beta chains below were found in one sample sequenced in a study of PD-1 blockade in classical Hodgkin lymphoma. There was relapse after autologous stem cell transplantation in every patient, and there was variation in brentuximab vedotin exposure. The repertoire was sequenced with immunoSEQ multiplex PCR; TCRdb's copy has only in-frame clones and lacks some. The data show approximately 20,000 clones, 80% seen once. The sample here was peripheral blood mononuclear cells (PBMCs), taken before the second cycle of nivolumab. The receptors shown here come from a human donor with classical Hodgkin lymphoma.

The rearrangement uses TRBV6-1 and TRBJ1-1; 8 bases match TRBD1. The CDR3 contains 15 residues. The germline CDR1 and CDR2 sequences are MNHNS and SASEGT. V shed 6 bases and J 4 bases; nucleotides not matched to a gene: 10. The CDR3 sequence: CASSGTQGAATEAFF. CDR3 in DNA: TGTGCCAGCAGCGGGACGCAGGGGGCCGCCACTGAAGCTTTCTTT.

In this sample, this clone turned up a few times. This chain connects TRBV30 to TRBJ2-4; tentatively, D is TRBD1 (6 bases). The CDR3 spans 13 residues. CDR1 GTSNPN and CDR2 SVGIG come from the germline V gene (reference sequence). V lost 3 bases and J 8 bases, leaving 14 bases between the germline ends. CDR3 residues: CAWRGQGRDIQYF. CDR3 DNA: TGTGCCTGGAGGGGGCAGGGGCGCGACATTCAGTACTTC.

The CDR3, as DNA: TGCGCCAGCAGCTTGGGGAGACCTCTCAGCGGGTCGGTGGGTACTAGCACAGATACGCAGTATTTT. As protein: CASSLGRPLSGSVGTSTDTQYF. The chain employs TRBV5-1 and TRBJ2-3; the D gene is possibly TRBD2 (6 bases). Germline values: CDR1 SGHRS, CDR2 YFSETQ. The germline V and J ends were trimmed by 0 bases and 0 bases, with 29 bases remaining between them. CDR3 size: 22 residues.

The chain has TRBV5-4 and TRBJ2-3; D is unclear. V lost 1 base and J lost 4, with 7 bases in between. In germline, CDR1 is SGHNT, CDR2 YYREEE (reference sequence). The CDR3 spans 13 residues. The CDR3 is CASSLFGADTQYF. CDR3 DNA: TGTGCCAGCAGCTTGTTTGGGGCAGATACGCAGTATTTT.

The J gene is TRBJ2-3, the V gene TRBV18, with D perhaps given as TRBD1 or TRBD2 (6 bases each). The germline V gene has CDR1 KGHSH and CDR2 LQKENI. The V gene lost 2 bases and the J gene lost 0 bases, with 9 bases spanning the gap. This CDR3 spans 15 amino acids. The CDR3, as DNA: TGTGCCAGCTCACCAGGGGGGCTTAGCACAGATACGCAGTATTTT. This gives the protein CASSPGGLSTDTQYF.

For the CDR3, the DNA is TGTGCCATCAGACGCGGCGCGAACACCGGGGAGCTGTTTTTT. It translates to CAIRRGANTGELFF. This chain joins TRBV10-3 and TRBJ2-2; unclear D gene. Trimming took off 6 bases at V and 0 bases at J, with 8 bases between the two ends. This CDR3 region has 14 residues. From germline, CDR1 is ENHRY and CDR2 SYGVKD.

The gene calls are TRBV19 and TRBJ1-5; D is undetermined. V lost 0 bases, J lost 9 bases, and 6 bases lay in between. Germline CDR1 reads LNHDA; CDR2 reads SQIVND (reference sequence). This CDR3 comprises 12 residues. CDR3 protein: CASSIEGRPQHF. DNA for the CDR3: TGTGCCAGTAGTATAGAAGGTAGGCCCCAGCATTTT.

V is TRBV7-9 and J is TRBJ2-7; TRBD2 aligns across 13 bases. V shed 5 bases and J 0 bases; nucleotides not matched to a gene: 13. The CDR3 covers 19 residues. CDR1 and CDR2 from the germline V gene are SEHNR and FQNEAQ (reference sequence). The CDR3: CASSASPGLAGESSYEQYF. CDR3 DNA sequence: TGTGCCAGCAGCGCTTCGCCCGGACTAGCGGGAGAGAGCTCCTACGAGCAGTACTTC.

The chain's CDR3 is CASSSGVKNIQYF. The CDR3, as DNA: TGTGCCAGCTCATCCGGGGTCAAAAACATTCAGTACTTC. The V and J genes are TRBV18 and TRBJ2-4; the D gene is possibly TRBD2 (5 bases). The V gene's germline CDR1 is KGHSH and CDR2 LQKENI. This CDR3 comprises 13 residues. Trimming took 5 bases from V and 3 from J, leaving 8 bases between them. Variable domain in full (rest from reference TRBV18 and TRBJ2-4): NAGVMQNPRHLVRRRGQEARLRCSPMKGHSHVYWYRQLPEEGLKFMVYLQKENIIDESGMPKERFSAEFPKEGPSILRIQQVVRGDSAAYFCASSSGVKNIQYFGAGTRLSVL.

This clone was detected only a few times. The V and J genes are TRBV4-1 and TRBJ1-1; 7 nucleotides align to TRBD1. Trimming cost V 4 bases and J 2 bases; bases outside gene matches: 7. Per the germline V gene, CDR1 is MGHRA and CDR2 is YSYEKL. The CDR3 runs to 15 residues. The CDR3 sequence is CASSRAGTVNTEAFF. CDR3 nucleotides: TGCGCCAGCAGCCGAGCCGGGACAGTCAACACTGAAGCTTTCTTT.

The chain couples TRBV6-6 to TRBJ1-4; no reliable D call. The CDR3 is made up of 13 amino acids. The germline V and J ends were trimmed by 2 bases and 7 bases, with 8 bases remaining between them. CDR1 and CDR2 (germline): MNHNY, SVGAGI (reference sequence). CDR3 nucleotide sequence: TGTGCCAGCAGTTACCAACTGGGTGAAAAACTGTTTTTT. Translation: CASSYQLGEKLFF.

The rearrangement uses TRBV6-4 and TRBJ2-2, with TRBD1 matching over 7 bases. The CDR3 contains 14 residues. After removal of 5 bases from V and 6 bases from J, the junction contained 6 bases not matched to a gene. The germline gives CDR1 MRHNA, CDR2 SNTAGT. CDR3 amino acids: CASSSGGEAGELFF. The DNA of the CDR3 is TGTGCCAGCAGTTCAGGGGGAGAGGCCGGGGAGCTGTTTTTT.

The V and J genes are TRBV5-1 and TRBJ2-5, with TRBD2 identical over 13 bases. The CDR3 totals 14 residues. Germline trimming cut 4 bases from V and 7 bases from J; bases unmatched to any gene: 4. The germline V gene has CDR1 SGHRS and CDR2 YFSETQ. CDR3: CASSLLAGGGTQYF. The CDR3 DNA follows: TGCGCCAGCAGCCTACTAGCGGGAGGGGGGACCCAGTACTTC.

This chain links TRBV18 with TRBJ2-1, with no clear D. Trimming removed 3 bases from V and 8 bases from J, with 23 bases in between. Germline CDR1 reads KGHSH; CDR2 reads LQKENI. The CDR3 runs to 17 residues. The CDR3, as DNA: TGTGCCAGCTCACCTTTAGCCCTAGTCATGGATTCGGATGAGCAGTTCTTC. Protein: CASSPLALVMDSDEQFF.

The chain couples TRBV6-6 to TRBJ1-1; no reliable D call. Germline V gives CDR1 MNHNY, CDR2 SVGAGI (reference sequence). Trimming left V 2 bases short and J 7 bases short, with 11 bases between. CDR3 length: 13 residues. CDR3 sequence reads: CASSYTPRDEAFF. The CDR3 DNA follows: TGTGCCAGCAGTTACACCCCGAGAGATGAAGCTTTCTTT.

The chain is built from TRBV7-2 and TRBJ2-7; 8 bases are shared with TRBD1. Germline CDR1 is SGHTA and CDR2 is FQGNSA. The CDR3 has 15 amino acids. V lost 5 bases, J lost 3 bases, and 9 bases stayed unmatched. The CDR3, as DNA: TGTGCCAGCAGCAAGACAGGGGCGCCTCACTACGAGCAGTACTTC. It yields the protein CASSKTGAPHYEQYF.

The chain recombines TRBV19 with TRBJ2-5, with D uncertain. Trimming shortened V by 5 bases and J by 0 bases, and 4 bases separated the two germline ends. The germline gives CDR1 LNHDA, CDR2 SQIVND (reference sequence). This CDR3 is built from 12 residues. CDR3 sequence (DNA): TGTGCCAGTAGTCAAAACCAAGAGACCCAGTACTTC. It specifies CASSQNQETQYF.

This rearrangement joins TRBV20-1 to TRBJ2-7, with D tentatively TRBD2 (5 bases). CDR1 is DFQATT and CDR2 is SNEGSKA in the germline V gene (reference sequence). The ends were cut back, 2 bases at V and 7 bases at J, with 9 bases in the middle. The CDR3 consists of 11 residues. In nucleotides, the CDR3 is TGCAGTGCTAGAAGGTCGGGGGAGCAGTACTTC. Encoded protein: CSARRSGEQYF.

The V and J genes are TRBV5-4 and TRBJ2-3; a weak D match, TRBD1 (6 bases). The germline CDR1 and CDR2 sequences are SGHNT and YYREEE (reference sequence). Trimming took off 4 bases at V and 6 bases at J, with 18 bases between the two ends. CDR3 length: 15 residues. This CDR3 is CASSPGGVGYDTQYF. In DNA, the CDR3 is TGTGCCAGCAGCCCTGGGGGCGTAGGATACGATACGCAGTATTTT.

The sample holds a few counts of this clone. The rearrangement links TRBV5-4 to TRBJ2-2; 13 bases are shared with TRBD2. There are 17 residues in the CDR3. With V trimmed by 0 bases and J by 4 bases, 3 bases remained unmatched. The germline V gene encodes CDR1 SGHNT and CDR2 YYREEE (reference sequence). CDR3 protein: CASSLGTSGRATGELFF. CDR3 in DNA: TGTGCCAGCAGCTTGGGGACTAGCGGGAGAGCCACCGGGGAGCTGTTTTTT.